The 13 T cell receptor beta chains given below trace back to one sample, sequenced in a study of CD8 T cells in ankylosing spondylitis. TCRdb fed the 5' RACE reads into MiXCR, producing one record per CDR3 protein. The table records around 150,000 distinct CDR3 sequences, just under 7.5% of them present only once. Sequenced: blood, either unsorted or a sorted T cell fraction (not recorded which). The receptors shown here come from a female donor with ankylosing spondylitis or in good health (not recorded which).

This clonotype was detected ten times or more. The V and J genes are TRBV4-1 and TRBJ1-2; D remains ambiguous. Germline CDR1 reads MGHRA; CDR2 reads YSYEKL. CDR3 length: 15 amino acids. V was trimmed by 0 bases and J by 6 bases, leaving 14 bases between them. CDR3 region: CASSQDRAGYHGYTF. Here the CDR3 DNA reads TGCGCCAGCAGCCAAGATCGGGCGGGGTACCATGGCTACACCTTC.

This clonotype was counted ten times or more. This sequence joins TRBV20-1 and TRBJ2-3; TRBD2 matches at 12 bases. The germline gives CDR1 DFQATT, CDR2 SNEGSKA (reference sequence). The ends lost 5 bases at V and 2 bases at J; junction bases unmatched: 5. The CDR3 covers 15 residues. The CDR3 is CSAGGTSGFTDTQYF. CDR3 nucleotides: TGCAGTGCTGGAGGGACTAGCGGGTTCACAGATACGCAGTATTTT.

This clonotype was counted at least ten times. This rearrangement joins TRBV5-1 to TRBJ1-6; D unclear. The CDR3 loop spans 13 amino acids. Germline lookup yields CDR1 SGHRS and CDR2 YFSETQ. V lost 0 bases, J lost 5 bases, and 3 bases lay in between. The CDR3 protein is CASSLDDNSPLHF. The CDR3 region has the DNA TGCGCCAGCAGCTTGGACGATAATTCACCCCTCCACTTT.

This clonotype was observed many times. The genes are TRBV11-2 and TRBJ1-1, with D hard to call. V lost 0 bases and J lost 3, with 5 bases in between. The V gene's germline CDR1 is SGHAT and CDR2 FQNNGV. The CDR3 has 13 residues. The CDR3 region has the DNA TGTGCCAGCAGCTTAGAACCTTACACTGAAGCTTTCTTT. This sequence encodes CASSLEPYTEAFF.

This clonotype was recorded at least ten times. The chain links TRBV2 to TRBJ1-5; TRBD1 agrees at 7 bases. CDR3 length: 14 amino acids. J was trimmed by 5 bases and V by 8 bases; bases with no gene match: 9. Germline assignment: CDR1 SNHLY and CDR2 FYNNEI. The CDR3 DNA reads as TGTGCCAGCCAAGGGAGGACAGGCTATCAGCCCCAGCATTTT. Protein: CASQGRTGYQPQHF.

This clonotype was recorded at least ten times. The genes are TRBV3-1 and TRBJ2-1; D gene uncertain. The CDR3 is made up of 14 amino acids. The germline gives CDR1 LGHDT, CDR2 YNNKEL (reference sequence). The V end lost 1 base, the J end lost 6 bases, and 10 bases lay between the germline ends. The chain's CDR3 is CASSQVGYFNEQFF. DNA of the CDR3: TGTGCCAGCAGCCAAGTGGGGTACTTCAATGAGCAGTTCTTC.

Ten or more counts support this clonotype. This chain connects TRBV5-1 to TRBJ1-5; the D is unclear. The V gene's germline CDR1 is SGHRS and CDR2 YFSETQ. Deletions cut 0 bases from V and 5 bases from J, with 6 bases between. This CDR3 has 13 amino acids. The CDR3 here is CASSLVPDQPQHF. CDR3 DNA sequence: TGCGCCAGCAGCTTGGTGCCCGATCAGCCCCAGCATTTT.

At least ten counts were recorded for this clonotype. Here the CDR3 reads CASSTGTGGGEQFF. The CDR3 nucleotides read TGTGCCAGCAGTACCGGGACAGGGGGGGGTGAGCAGTTCTTC. V usage is TRBV12-3 or TRBV12-4 and J usage is TRBJ2-1; TRBD1 agrees at 11 bases. Losses at the gene ends were 5 bases for V and 9 bases for J; bases not matched to a gene: 6. The CDR3 consists of 14 residues.

In its sample, this clonotype was seen many times. The chain has TRBV12-3 or TRBV12-4 and TRBJ1-3; 8 bases align to TRBD1. V shed 7 bases, J shed 1 base, and the junction held 6 bases outside the gene matches. The CDR3 consists of 15 residues. In nucleotides, the CDR3 is TGTGCCAGCACCAGACAGGGGTCGTCTGGAAACACCATATATTTT. This translates into CASTRQGSSGNTIYF.

This clonotype was picked up a small number of times. The V and J genes are TRBV5-5 and TRBJ2-2; D possibly corresponds to TRBD1 (5 bases). This CDR3 has 18 residues. The V end was cut by 2 bases, the J end by 0 bases, with 17 bases between. Germline V CDR1 and CDR2: SGHKS, YYEKEE (reference sequence). In DNA, the CDR3 is TGTGCCAGCAGCTTTTGGCCCTTGGACATGACGAACACCGGGGAGCTGTTTTTT. This sequence encodes CASSFWPLDMTNTGELFF.

This clonotype was counted at least ten times. The chain combines TRBV7-9 with TRBJ2-7; D unresolved. The CDR3 is 14 amino acids. CDR1 is SEHNR, CDR2 FQNEAQ, per germline (reference sequence). The germline V and J ends were trimmed by 4 bases and 1 base, with 11 bases remaining between them. This chain's CDR3 is CASSSPKESYEQYF. The CDR3, as DNA: TGTGCCAGCAGCTCCCCAAAAGAGTCCTACGAGCAGTACTTC.

This clonotype was seen ten or more times. This rearrangement joins TRBV6-1 to TRBJ2-3; 8 positions match TRBD1. V gave up 11 bases and J gave up 4 bases; unmatched junction bases: 5. The CDR3 runs 12 residues. CDR1 and CDR2 (germline): MNHNS, SASEGT. The CDR3 spells CACGQGPDTQYF. Here the CDR3 DNA reads TGTGCCTGCGGACAGGGCCCAGATACGCAGTATTTT.

This chain connects TRBV3-1 to TRBJ2-1; 9 bases agree with TRBD2. The trim removed 4 bases at V and 7 bases at J, leaving 11 bases unmatched. The CDR3 totals 16 residues. Germline V gene sequence: CDR1 LGHDT, CDR2 YNNKEL (reference sequence). The CDR3 sequence is CASSPTLSGSRNEQFF. CDR3 DNA sequence: TGTGCCAGCAGCCCAACGCTTAGCGGGAGTAGGAATGAGCAGTTCTTC.